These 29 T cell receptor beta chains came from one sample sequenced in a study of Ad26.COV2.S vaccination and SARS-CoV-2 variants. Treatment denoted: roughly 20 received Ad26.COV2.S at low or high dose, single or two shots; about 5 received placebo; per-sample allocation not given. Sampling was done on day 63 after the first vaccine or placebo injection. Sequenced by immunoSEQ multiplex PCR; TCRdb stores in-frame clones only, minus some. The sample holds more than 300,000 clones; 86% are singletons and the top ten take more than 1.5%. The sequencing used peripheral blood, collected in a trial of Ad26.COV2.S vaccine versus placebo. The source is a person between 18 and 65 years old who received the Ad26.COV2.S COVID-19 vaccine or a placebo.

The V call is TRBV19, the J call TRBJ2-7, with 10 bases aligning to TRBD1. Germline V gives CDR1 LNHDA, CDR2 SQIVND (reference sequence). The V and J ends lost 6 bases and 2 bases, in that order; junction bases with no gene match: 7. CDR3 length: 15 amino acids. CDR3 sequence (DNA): TGTGCCAGTAGACCCTCCGGGACAGGGGCCTACGAGCAGTACTTC. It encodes CASRPSGTGAYEQYF.

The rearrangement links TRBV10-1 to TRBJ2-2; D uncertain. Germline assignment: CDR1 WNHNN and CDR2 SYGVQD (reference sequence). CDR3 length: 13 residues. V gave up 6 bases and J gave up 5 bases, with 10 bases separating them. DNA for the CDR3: TGCGCCAGCAGCATTATACGGACCGGGGAGCTGTTTTTT. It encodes CASSIIRTGELFF.

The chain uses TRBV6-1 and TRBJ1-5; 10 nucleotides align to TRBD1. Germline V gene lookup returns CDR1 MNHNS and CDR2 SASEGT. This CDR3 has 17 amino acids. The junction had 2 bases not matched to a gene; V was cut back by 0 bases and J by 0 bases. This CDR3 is CASSEAGTGDSNQPQHF. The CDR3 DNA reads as TGTGCCAGCAGTGAAGCGGGGACAGGGGATAGCAATCAGCCCCAGCATTTT.

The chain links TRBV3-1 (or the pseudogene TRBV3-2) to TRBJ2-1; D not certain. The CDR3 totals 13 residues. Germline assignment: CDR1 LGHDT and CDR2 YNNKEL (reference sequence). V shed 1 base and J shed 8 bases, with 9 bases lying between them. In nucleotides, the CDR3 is TGTGCCAGCAGCCAAGTCGACCGTGATGAGCAGTTCTTC. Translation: CASSQVDRDEQFF.

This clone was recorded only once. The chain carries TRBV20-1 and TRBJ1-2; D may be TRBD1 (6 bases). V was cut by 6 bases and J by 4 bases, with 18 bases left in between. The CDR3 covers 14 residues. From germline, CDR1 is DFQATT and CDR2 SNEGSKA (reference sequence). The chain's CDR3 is CSASQGNMAYGYTF. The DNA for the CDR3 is TGCAGTGCCAGTCAGGGGAATATGGCCTATGGCTACACCTTC.

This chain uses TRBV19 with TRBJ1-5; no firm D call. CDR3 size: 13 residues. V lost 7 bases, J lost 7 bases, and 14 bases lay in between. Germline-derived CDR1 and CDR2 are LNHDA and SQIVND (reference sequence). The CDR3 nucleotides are TGTGCCAGTACCCACGCAGAGCGGCAGCCCCAGCATTTT. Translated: CASTHAERQPQHF. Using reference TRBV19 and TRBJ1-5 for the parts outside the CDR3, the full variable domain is DGGITQSPKYLFRKEGQNVTLSCEQNLNHDAMYWYRQDPGQGLRLIYYSQIVNDFQKGDIAEGYSVSREKKESFPLTVTSAQKNPTAFYLCASTHAERQPQHFGDGTRLSIL.

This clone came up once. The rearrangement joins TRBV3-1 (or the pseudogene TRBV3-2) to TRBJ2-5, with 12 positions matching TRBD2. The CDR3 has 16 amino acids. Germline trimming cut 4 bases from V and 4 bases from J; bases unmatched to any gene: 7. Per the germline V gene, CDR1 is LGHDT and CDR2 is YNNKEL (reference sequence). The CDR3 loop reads CASSLRLAGDLETQYF. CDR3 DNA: TGTGCCAGCAGCCTAAGACTAGCGGGGGACCTAGAGACCCAGTACTTC.

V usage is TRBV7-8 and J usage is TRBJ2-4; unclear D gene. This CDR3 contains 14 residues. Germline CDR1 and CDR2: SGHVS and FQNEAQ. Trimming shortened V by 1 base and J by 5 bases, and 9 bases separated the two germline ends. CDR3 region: CASSLVEVQNIQYF. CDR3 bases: TGTGCCAGCAGCTTAGTTGAGGTTCAAAACATTCAGTACTTC.

CDR3 sequence reads: CASSRAGGLPYEQYF. In DNA form, the CDR3 reads TGTGCCAGCAGTCGAGCGGGGGGGCTTCCCTACGAGCAGTACTTC. The rearrangement links TRBV6-5 to TRBJ2-7; 10 bases match TRBD2. The V gene end was trimmed by 5 bases and the J gene end by 2 bases; junction bases not matched to a gene: 6. The CDR3 runs to 15 residues. Germline values: CDR1 MNHEY, CDR2 SVGAGI.

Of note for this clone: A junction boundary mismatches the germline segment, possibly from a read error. The CDR3 here is CASSLQDYGYTF. CDR3 DNA sequence: TGTGCCAGCAGTTTGCAGGACTACGGCTACACCTTC. The chain couples TRBV28 to TRBJ1-2, with D unclear. The CDR3 is made up of 12 amino acids. CDR1 is MDHEN, CDR2 SYDVKM, per germline.

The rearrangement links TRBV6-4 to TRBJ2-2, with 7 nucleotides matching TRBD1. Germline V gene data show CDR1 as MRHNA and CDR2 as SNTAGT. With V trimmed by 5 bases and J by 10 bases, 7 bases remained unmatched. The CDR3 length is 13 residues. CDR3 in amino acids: CASSRTGLSELFF. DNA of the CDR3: TGTGCCAGCAGTAGGACAGGACTTTCGGAGCTGTTTTTT.

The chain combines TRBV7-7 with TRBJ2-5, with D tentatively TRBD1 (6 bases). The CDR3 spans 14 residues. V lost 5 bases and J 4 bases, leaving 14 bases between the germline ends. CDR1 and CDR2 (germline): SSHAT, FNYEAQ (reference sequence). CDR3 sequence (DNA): TGTGCCAGCAGCCCGCCGGGACAAGTAGAGACCCAGTACTTC. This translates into CASSPPGQVETQYF.

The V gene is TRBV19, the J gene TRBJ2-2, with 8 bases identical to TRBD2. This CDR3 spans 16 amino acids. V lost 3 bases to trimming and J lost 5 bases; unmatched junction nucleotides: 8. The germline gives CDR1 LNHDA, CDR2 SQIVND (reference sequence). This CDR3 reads CASSISSGGGTGELFF. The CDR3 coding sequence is TGTGCCAGTAGTATTTCCAGCGGGGGAGGAACCGGGGAGCTGTTTTTT.

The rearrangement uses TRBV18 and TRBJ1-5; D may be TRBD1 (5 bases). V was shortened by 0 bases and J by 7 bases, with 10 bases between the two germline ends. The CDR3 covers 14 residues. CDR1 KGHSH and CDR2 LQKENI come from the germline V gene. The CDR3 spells CASSPPGLDQPQHF. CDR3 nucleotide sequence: TGTGCCAGCTCACCACCGGGGCTAGACCAGCCCCAGCATTTT.

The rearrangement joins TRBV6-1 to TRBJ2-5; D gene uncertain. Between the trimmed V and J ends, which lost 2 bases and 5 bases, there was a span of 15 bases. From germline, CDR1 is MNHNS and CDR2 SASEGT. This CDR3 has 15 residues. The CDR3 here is CASSEPGSRLETQYF. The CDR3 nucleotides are TGTGCCAGCAGTGAACCCGGGTCTAGGTTGGAGACCCAGTACTTC.

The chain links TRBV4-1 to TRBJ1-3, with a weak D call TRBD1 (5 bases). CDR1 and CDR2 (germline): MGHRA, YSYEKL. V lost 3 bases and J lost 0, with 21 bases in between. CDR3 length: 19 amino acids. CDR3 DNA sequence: TGCGCCAGCAGCCAGGTCCGACTGGGGGGACGGGGCTCTGGAAACACCATATATTTT. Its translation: CASSQVRLGGRGSGNTIYF.

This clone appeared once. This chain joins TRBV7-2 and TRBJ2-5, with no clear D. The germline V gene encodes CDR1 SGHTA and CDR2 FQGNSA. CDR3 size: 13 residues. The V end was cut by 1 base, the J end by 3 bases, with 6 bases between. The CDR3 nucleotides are TGTGCCAGCAGCTTAGTGGGCAAAGAGACCCAGTACTTC. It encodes CASSLVGKETQYF.

The CDR3 protein is CASQSGGLAGRSTDTQYF. The CDR3 DNA reads as TGTGCTAGTCAGTCGGGGGGCCTAGCGGGAAGGAGCACAGATACGCAGTATTTT. J is TRBJ2-3 and V is TRBV12-5, with 9 bases matching TRBD2. The CDR3 spans 18 residues. The germline gives CDR1 LGHNT, CDR2 FRNRAP. J lost 0 bases, V lost 8 bases, and 15 bases had no gene match. The complete variable domain, with remaining parts taken from reference TRBV12-5 and TRBJ2-3, reads DARVTQTPRHKVTEMGQEVTMRCQPILGHNTVFWYRQTMMQGLELLAYFRNRAPLDDSGMPKDRFSAEMPDATLATLKIQPSEPRDSAVYFCASQSGGLAGRSTDTQYFGPGTRLTVL.

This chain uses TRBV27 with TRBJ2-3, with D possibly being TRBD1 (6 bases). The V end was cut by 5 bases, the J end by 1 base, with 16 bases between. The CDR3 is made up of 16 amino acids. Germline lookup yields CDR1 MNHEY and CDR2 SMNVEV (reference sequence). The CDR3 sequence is CASSPYRVRGTDTQYF. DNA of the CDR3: TGTGCCAGCAGTCCGTACAGGGTACGGGGCACAGATACGCAGTATTTT.

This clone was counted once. The CDR3 loop reads CASSLTTVNEKLFF. The CDR3 DNA follows: TGCGCCAGCAGCTTGACGACAGTCAATGAAAAACTGTTTTTT. This sequence joins TRBV5-1 and TRBJ1-4; tentatively, D is TRBD1 (5 bases). Germline V gene data show CDR1 as SGHRS and CDR2 as YFSETQ. This CDR3 is 14 amino acids long. The V end was cut by 1 base, the J end by 5 bases, with 9 bases between.

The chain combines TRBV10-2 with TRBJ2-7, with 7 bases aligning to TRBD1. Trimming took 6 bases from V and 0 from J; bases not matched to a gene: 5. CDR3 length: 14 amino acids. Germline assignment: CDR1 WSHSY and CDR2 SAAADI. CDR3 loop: CASRRTGGSYEQYF. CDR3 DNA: TGCGCCAGCAGACGGACAGGTGGCTCCTACGAGCAGTACTTC.

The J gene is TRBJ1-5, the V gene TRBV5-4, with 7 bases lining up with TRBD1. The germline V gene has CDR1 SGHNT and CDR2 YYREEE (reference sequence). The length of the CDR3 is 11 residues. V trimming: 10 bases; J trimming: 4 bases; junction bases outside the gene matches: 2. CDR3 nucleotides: TGTGCCGGGGACAGAAATCAGCCCCAGCATTTT. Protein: CAGDRNQPQHF.

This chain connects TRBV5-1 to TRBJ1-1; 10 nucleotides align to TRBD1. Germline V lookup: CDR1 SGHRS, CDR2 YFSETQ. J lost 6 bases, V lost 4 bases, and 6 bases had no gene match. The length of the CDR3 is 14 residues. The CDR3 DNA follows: TGCGCCAGCAGCCCGGGACAGGGGCCCCCTGAAGCTTTCTTT. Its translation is CASSPGQGPPEAFF.

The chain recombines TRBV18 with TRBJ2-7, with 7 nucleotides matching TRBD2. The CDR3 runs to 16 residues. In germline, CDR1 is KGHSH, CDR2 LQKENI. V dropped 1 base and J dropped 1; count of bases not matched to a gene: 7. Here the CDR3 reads CASSPRVVGGSYEQYF. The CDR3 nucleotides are TGTGCCAGCTCACCACGGGTCGTGGGAGGGTCCTACGAGCAGTACTTC.

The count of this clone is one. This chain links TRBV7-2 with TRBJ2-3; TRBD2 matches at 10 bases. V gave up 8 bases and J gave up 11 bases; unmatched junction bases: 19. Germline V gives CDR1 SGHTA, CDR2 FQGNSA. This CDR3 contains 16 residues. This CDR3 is CASARKAGGNLVRQYF. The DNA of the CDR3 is TGTGCCAGCGCTCGGAAAGCGGGGGGGAATCTCGTTCGGCAGTATTTT.

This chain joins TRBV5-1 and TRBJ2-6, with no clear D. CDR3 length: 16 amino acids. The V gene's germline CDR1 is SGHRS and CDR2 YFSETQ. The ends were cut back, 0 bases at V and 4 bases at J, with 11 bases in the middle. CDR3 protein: CASSLDSTWGANVLTF. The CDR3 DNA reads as TGCGCCAGCAGCTTGGACAGTACCTGGGGGGCCAACGTCCTGACTTTC.

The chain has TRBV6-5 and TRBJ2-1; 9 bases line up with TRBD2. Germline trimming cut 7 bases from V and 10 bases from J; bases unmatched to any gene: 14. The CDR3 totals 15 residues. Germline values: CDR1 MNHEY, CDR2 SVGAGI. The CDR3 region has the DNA TGTGCCAGCACCATAGAAGCTAGCGGGGTATTGGAGCAGTTCTTC. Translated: CASTIEASGVLEQFF.

In DNA form, the CDR3 reads TGTGCCAGCAGCCCAAGGGAGGGACCCCTCTCTGGAAACACCATATATTTT. Amino acid sequence: CASSPREGPLSGNTIYF. V usage is TRBV13 and J usage is TRBJ1-3; possibly TRBD1 for D (5 bases). The germline CDR1 and CDR2 sequences are PRHDT and FYEKMQ (reference sequence). V lost 5 bases to trimming and J lost 0 bases, with 17 bases between them. The CDR3 spans 17 residues.

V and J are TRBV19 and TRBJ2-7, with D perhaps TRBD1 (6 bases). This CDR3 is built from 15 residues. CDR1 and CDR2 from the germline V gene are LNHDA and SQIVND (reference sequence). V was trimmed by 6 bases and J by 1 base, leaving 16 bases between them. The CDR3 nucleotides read TGTGCCAGTAGCGTAGCCGGAACAGGGTCCTACGAGCAGTACTTC. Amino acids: CASSVAGTGSYEQYF.